One sample yielded the 26 T cell receptor beta chains listed below, sequenced in a study of blood T cell repertoires in COVID-19. Clones were sequenced by immunoSEQ multiplex PCR, and TCRdb holds only the in-frame ones, with some missing. The sample lists 100,000 or so clones, 80% to 90% seen once, with about 9.9% in the top ten. The sample taken for sequencing was peripheral blood. These receptors were collected from a woman in her 30s with acute or convalescent COVID-19.

This clone was observed a single time. The rearrangement joins TRBV14 to TRBJ1-1; TRBD1 matches 8 bases. Germline-derived CDR1 and CDR2 are SGHDN and FVKESK. The CDR3 extends over 16 amino acids. V lost 2 bases to trimming and J lost 1 base; unmatched junction nucleotides: 6. Here the CDR3 DNA reads TGTGCCAGCAGCCAACTCTCCGGGACAGGGAACACTGAAGCTTTCTTT. As protein: CASSQLSGTGNTEAFF.

The gene calls are TRBV7-3 and TRBJ1-1; D gene ambiguous. Germline CDR1 SGHTA, CDR2 FQGTGA. Trimming took off 2 bases at V and 6 bases at J, with 10 bases between the two ends. CDR3 length: 13 amino acids. The CDR3, as DNA: TGTGCCAGCAGCTTAGAGGAAGGAGCTGAAGCTTTCTTT. Encoded protein: CASSLEEGAEAFF.

The V gene is TRBV28, the J gene TRBJ1-2, with 7 bases lining up with TRBD1. The CDR3 contains 15 residues. CDR1 is MDHEN and CDR2 is SYDVKM in the germline V gene. V lost 6 bases to trimming and J lost 4 bases; unmatched junction nucleotides: 11. This chain's CDR3 is CASRGNGQVVYGYTF. CDR3 nucleotides: TGTGCCAGCAGGGGAAACGGACAGGTGGTCTATGGCTACACCTTC.

This clone was seen a few times. The chain combines TRBV12-3 or TRBV12-4 with TRBJ1-1, with 10 bases matching TRBD1. The CDR3 loop spans 13 amino acids. V dropped 5 bases and J dropped 11; count of bases not matched to a gene: 8. The DNA for the CDR3 is TGTGCCAGCAGTCAGAGGACAGGGGGAATTGCTTTCTTT. Translation gives CASSQRTGGIAFF.

The chain is built from TRBV9 and TRBJ2-3; D ambiguous. The CDR3 covers 11 residues. V lost 4 bases and J lost 6, with 6 bases in between. CDR1 and CDR2 from the germline V gene are SGDLS and YYNGEE. CDR3 sequence: CASSFRDTQYF. In DNA, the CDR3 is TGTGCCAGCAGCTTTCGTGATACGCAGTATTTT.

This chain joins TRBV6-5 and TRBJ1-2; 9 bases match TRBD1. The V segment lost 5 bases and the J segment 3 bases; nucleotides outside the gene matches: 4. From germline, CDR1 is MNHEY and CDR2 SVGAGI. The CDR3 runs 14 residues. CDR3 in amino acids: CASSRQGEYYGYTF. The DNA of the CDR3 is TGTGCCAGCAGTAGACAGGGGGAATACTATGGCTACACCTTC.

The sample holds a few counts of this clone. This chain connects TRBV2 to TRBJ1-4; D remains ambiguous. V lost 7 bases, J lost 7 bases, and 16 bases lay in between. CDR3 length: 14 residues. Germline V gene lookup returns CDR1 SNHLY and CDR2 FYNNEI. The CDR3, as DNA: TGTGCCAGCAACCCCCAAGGATGGAGTGAAAAACTGTTTTTT. Translation gives CASNPQGWSEKLFF.

This chain joins TRBV3-1 (or the pseudogene TRBV3-2) and TRBJ1-1; D is perhaps TRBD1 (5 bases). The CDR3 contains 14 residues. Trimming took 4 bases from V and 2 from J, leaving 11 bases between them. The germline V gene has CDR1 LGHDT and CDR2 YNNKEL (reference sequence). The CDR3 loop is CASSLMGGNTEAFF. DNA of the CDR3: TGTGCCAGCAGCCTCATGGGGGGAAACACTGAAGCTTTCTTT.

The chain carries TRBV5-1 and TRBJ1-4; maybe TRBD1 (6 bases). The germline V gene encodes CDR1 SGHRS and CDR2 YFSETQ. V lost 0 bases and J lost 0, with 6 bases in between. CDR3 length: 15 residues. The CDR3 nucleotides read TGCGCCAGCAGCTTGGAGGGGGCAACTAATGAAAAACTGTTTTTT. Translating gives CASSLEGATNEKLFF. Full variable domain (rest looked up from reference TRBV5-1 and TRBJ1-4): KAGVTQTPRYLIKTRGQQVTLSCSPISGHRSVSWYQQTPGQGLQFLFEYFSETQRNKGNFPGRFSGRQFSNSRSEMNVSTLELGDSALYLCASSLEGATNEKLFFGSGTQLSVL.

The chain joins TRBV5-1 to TRBJ1-4; 8 positions match TRBD1. The V and J ends lost 4 bases and 7 bases, in that order; junction bases with no gene match: 6. Germline V gene lookup returns CDR1 SGHRS and CDR2 YFSETQ. This CDR3 has 14 amino acids. This CDR3 is CASSPQGGIEKLFF. In nucleotides, the CDR3 is TGCGCCAGCAGCCCACAGGGGGGGATTGAAAAACTGTTTTTT.

The rearrangement uses TRBV29-1 and TRBJ2-1; 7 nucleotides match TRBD2. The germline V gene encodes CDR1 SQVTM and CDR2 ANQGSEA. Trimming at V came to 4 bases and at J to 1 base, leaving 7 bases not matched to a gene. There are 15 residues in the CDR3. CDR3 DNA: TGCAGCGTTGTTTTCGTGGGGGGGTCCTACAATGAGCAGTTCTTC. This translates into CSVVFVGGSYNEQFF.

The rearrangement uses TRBV15 and TRBJ2-2, with 8 bases fitting TRBD2. The length of the CDR3 is 15 residues. The germline gives CDR1 LNHNV, CDR2 YYDKDF (reference sequence). V trimming: 6 bases; J trimming: 4 bases; junction bases outside the gene matches: 7. Here the CDR3 DNA reads TGTGCCACCAGTCCCCACGGGGGGGCCACCGGGGAGCTGTTTTTT. Translation: CATSPHGGATGELFF.

The chain combines TRBV28 with TRBJ1-3, with 8 positions matching TRBD1. The CDR3 runs 15 residues. CDR1 MDHEN and CDR2 SYDVKM come from the germline V gene. With 4 bases clipped from V and 5 bases from J, the junction kept 7 bases outside the gene matches. The CDR3 protein is CASSSRTGWRNTIYF. CDR3 coding DNA: TGTGCCAGCAGTTCGAGGACAGGGTGGAGAAACACCATATATTTT.

The chain carries TRBV4-1 and TRBJ2-7, with D possibly TRBD2 on 6 matching bases. The CDR3 length is 16 residues. Germline loops: CDR1 MGHRA, CDR2 YSYEKL. Trimming pared 2 bases from V and 5 bases from J, leaving 19 bases between. CDR3 bases: TGCGCCAGCAGCCAAATACAAAAGGGACTTAAAGACGAGCAGTACTTC. Its translation: CASSQIQKGLKDEQYF.

DNA for the CDR3: TGTGCCAGCGCCTCAGGGTATGGCTACACCTTC. Translated, it gives CASASGYGYTF. This chain links TRBV25-1 with TRBJ1-2, with D perhaps matching TRBD1 (5 bases). Trimming stripped 8 bases from V and 5 bases from J, with 9 bases between. From germline, CDR1 is MGHDK and CDR2 SYGVNS. The CDR3 is 11 residues long.

This rearrangement joins TRBV15 to TRBJ1-5; weak D call: TRBD1 (5 bases). This CDR3 spans 15 amino acids. V dropped 5 bases and J dropped 9 bases, with 20 bases sitting between them. Germline values: CDR1 LNHNV, CDR2 YYDKDF (reference sequence). The DNA for the CDR3 is TGTGCCACCAGCCCAGAGGACCGCAGGGAGGCGCCCCAGCATTTT. As protein: CATSPEDRREAPQHF.

The V and J genes are TRBV11-2 and TRBJ1-1; D gene uncertain. The germline V gene has CDR1 SGHAT and CDR2 FQNNGV. The CDR3 has 14 amino acids. The V and J ends lost 1 base and 5 bases respectively, with 11 bases between them. In DNA, the CDR3 is TGTGCCAGCAGCTTAGGGCCGGGGAGAACTGAAGCTTTCTTT. Translated, it gives CASSLGPGRTEAFF.

This sequence joins TRBV4-1 and TRBJ2-7, with D possibly being TRBD2 (5 bases). V was pared by 2 bases and J by 4 bases, with 9 bases between. The CDR3 runs to 13 residues. Germline V CDR1 and CDR2: MGHRA, YSYEKL. As DNA, the CDR3 is TGCGCCAGCAGCCAAACGGGGATGTACGAGCAGTACTTC. Its translation is CASSQTGMYEQYF.

This chain connects TRBV6-5 to TRBJ1-2; possible D gene TRBD1, 5 bases. V lost 0 bases and J lost 13, with 12 bases in between. Looked up from germline, CDR1 is MNHEY and CDR2 is SVGAGI. This CDR3 is built from 12 residues. The DNA of the CDR3 is TGTGCCAGCAGTTACTCTGGGGGGGGTCTCACCTTC. Protein product: CASSYSGGGLTF.

This chain uses TRBV18 with TRBJ1-5, with D possibly TRBD1 on 5 matching bases. The CDR3 sequence is 14 residues long. From germline, CDR1 is KGHSH and CDR2 LQKENI. Deletions cut 2 bases from V and 6 bases from J, with 11 bases between. For the CDR3, the DNA is TGTGCCAGCTCACCAGCTCAAAGGGGTCAGCCCCAGCATTTT. This codes for CASSPAQRGQPQHF.

This chain links TRBV7-8 with TRBJ2-3, with 10 bases that match TRBD2. CDR1 and CDR2 (germline): SGHVS, FQNEAQ. This CDR3 region has 19 residues. J gave up 4 bases and V 1 base, and 14 bases lay outside the gene matches. Here the CDR3 reads CASSLGLAGVPLGADTQYF. The DNA for the CDR3 is TGTGCCAGCAGCTTAGGGCTAGCGGGGGTGCCCCTAGGGGCAGATACGCAGTATTTT. The full variable domain, completed using reference TRBV7-8 and TRBJ2-3, is GAGVSQSPRYKVAKRGQDVALRCDPISGHVSLFWYQQALGQGPEFLTYFQNEAQLDKSGLPSDRFFAERPEGSVSTLKIQRTQQEDSAVYLCASSLGLAGVPLGADTQYFGPGTRLTVL.

This clone was recorded only once. This sequence joins TRBV6-2 or TRBV6-3 and TRBJ2-3; 11 bases map to TRBD2. The CDR3 runs 18 residues. V was pared by 5 bases and J by 0 bases, with 10 bases of the junction left unmatched. The germline V gene has CDR1 MNHEY and CDR2 SVGEGT. The CDR3 sequence: CASSQGTSGSTSTDTQYF. The CDR3 nucleotides are TGTGCCAGCAGTCAGGGTACTAGCGGGAGCACTAGCACAGATACGCAGTATTTT.

The chain couples TRBV15 to TRBJ2-7; 9 bases are shared with TRBD1. This CDR3 contains 15 residues. The germline CDR1 and CDR2 sequences are LNHNV and YYDKDF (reference sequence). Trimming took 3 bases from V and 2 from J; bases not matched to a gene: 5. DNA for the CDR3: TGTGCCACCAGCAGGGGCGGGACAGGGACCTACGAGCAGTACTTC. Residues: CATSRGGTGTYEQYF.

This clone occurred once. This chain links TRBV7-3 with TRBJ2-1, with TRBD1 matching 9 bases. This CDR3 region has 15 residues. V gave up 6 bases and J gave up 4 bases; unmatched junction bases: 7. Germline assignment: CDR1 SGHTA and CDR2 FQGTGA. As DNA, the CDR3 is TGTGCCAGCAGGACCGACAGGGGGGAGTACAATGAGCAGTTCTTC. Translation: CASRTDRGEYNEQFF.

This clone was recorded once. The chain is built from TRBV2 and TRBJ1-6, with D unresolved. Germline lookup yields CDR1 SNHLY and CDR2 FYNNEI. The CDR3 extends over 15 amino acids. V shed 7 bases and J shed 0 bases, with 10 bases lying between them. The CDR3 nucleotides are TGTGCCAGCAAACGGGTCGTCTCCTATAATTCACCCCTCCACTTT. This encodes CASKRVVSYNSPLHF.

The chain joins TRBV19 to TRBJ1-5, with D tentatively TRBD1 (6 bases). There are 18 residues in the CDR3. Deletions cut 3 bases from V and 1 base from J, with 19 bases between. The germline CDR1 and CDR2 sequences are LNHDA and SQIVND (reference sequence). CDR3 nucleotide sequence: TGTGCCAGTAGTATCTTCTCTGCGGCAGGGGCCAGCAATCAGCCCCAGCATTTT. Translated, it gives CASSIFSAAGASNQPQHF. Together with reference TRBV19 and TRBJ1-5, the CDR3 gives the full variable domain: DGGITQSPKYLFRKEGQNVTLSCEQNLNHDAMYWYRQDPGQGLRLIYYSQIVNDFQKGDIAEGYSVSREKKESFPLTVTSAQKNPTAFYLCASSIFSAAGASNQPQHFGDGTRLSIL.